The entry that follows covers one TCR beta chain sequence. The target antigen is unknown. The V segment lost 3 bases and the J segment 2 bases; nucleotides outside the gene matches: 2. CDR1 is SGHAT and CDR2 is FQNNGV in the germline V gene. The CDR3 loop spans 15 amino acids. This entry comes from a study of lymphopenia after photon versus proton radiotherapy. The table came from immunoSEQ multiplex PCR; TCRdb's copy has only in-frame clones and leaves some out. The sample consists of 150,000 to 200,000 clones, approximately 86% of them appearing once. Whole-study findings and limits: Relative stability marked proton patients; photon patients lost diversity and naive cells. Larger post-nadir TCR diversity loss correlated inversely with survival in deceased patients.

The sequences come from peripheral blood, collected from a patient treated with photon-based radiotherapy. This rearrangement joins TRBV11-2 to TRBJ2-7; 12 bases align to TRBD2. The TCR was taken from a man aged 50-59 years with gastric cancer. The CDR3 protein is CASSFWTSGAYEQYF. CDR3 DNA: TGTGCCAGCAGCTTTTGGACTAGCGGGGCCTACGAGCAGTACTTC.